This note documents a single TCR beta chain sequence. What it binds is not known. Trimming took 0 bases from V and 3 from J, leaving 12 bases between them. The CDR3 totals 16 residues. From germline, CDR1 is LNHDA and CDR2 SQIVND (reference sequence). This sample stems from a study of siplizumab effects on memory and regulatory T cells. Study conclusions and caveats: Researchers could not give a naive or memory phenotype to roughly 75-95% of proliferating CD4+ or CD8+ clones. In unstimulated cells, naive T cells appeared more diverse than memory T cells and seemed major alloresponse contributors. In siplizumab conditions, mappable alloreactive CD4+ clones averaged roughly 64% Treg-derived, against approximately 27% in controls.

Assays covered approximately 100,000 TCR templates per sample. Here immunoSEQ multiplex PCR was the method, and the copy in TCRdb shows in-frame clones only, minus some. The data show some 110,000 clones, 93% seen once. The TCR was taken from a human donor in good health. The source material was Tregs sorted from blood. This chain links TRBV19 with TRBJ2-1; D may be TRBD2 (5 bases). CDR3 amino acids: CASSIDRASFYNEQFF. In nucleotides, the CDR3 is TGTGCCAGTAGTATAGATCGGGCTAGCTTCTACAATGAGCAGTTCTTC.